This TCR beta chain comes out of a study of tissue T cells after allogeneic stem cell transplantation. Overall study results and limits: Across patients, clones rarely overlapped, yet motif clusters were shared tissue-specifically. Limitations included a small, clinically heterogeneous cohort and limited sampling depth.

Repertoires were generated with immunoSEQ multiplex PCR, while TCRdb's copy carries only in-frame clones and drops some. This sample has roughly 25,000 clones; about 89% occur once, and the top ten carry roughly 2%. A note on this clone: Its cognate antigen is unknown.

Between the trimmed V and J ends, which lost 1 base and 6 bases, there was a span of 19 bases. CDR3 length equals 16 residues. Germline V lookup: CDR1 LGHDT, CDR2 YNNKEL (reference sequence). The sample was blood, taken before transplantation. The clonotype originates from a male donor older than 55 who later had graft-versus-host disease after an allogeneic stem cell transplant. The V call is TRBV3-1 (or the pseudogene TRBV3-2), the J call TRBJ2-7; the D gene is possibly TRBD2 (8 bases). CDR3 DNA sequence: TGTGCCAGCAGCCAAGCGTACGGGAGGGGGCTAGGCGAGCAGTACTTC. Amino acid sequence: CASSQAYGRGLGEQYF.